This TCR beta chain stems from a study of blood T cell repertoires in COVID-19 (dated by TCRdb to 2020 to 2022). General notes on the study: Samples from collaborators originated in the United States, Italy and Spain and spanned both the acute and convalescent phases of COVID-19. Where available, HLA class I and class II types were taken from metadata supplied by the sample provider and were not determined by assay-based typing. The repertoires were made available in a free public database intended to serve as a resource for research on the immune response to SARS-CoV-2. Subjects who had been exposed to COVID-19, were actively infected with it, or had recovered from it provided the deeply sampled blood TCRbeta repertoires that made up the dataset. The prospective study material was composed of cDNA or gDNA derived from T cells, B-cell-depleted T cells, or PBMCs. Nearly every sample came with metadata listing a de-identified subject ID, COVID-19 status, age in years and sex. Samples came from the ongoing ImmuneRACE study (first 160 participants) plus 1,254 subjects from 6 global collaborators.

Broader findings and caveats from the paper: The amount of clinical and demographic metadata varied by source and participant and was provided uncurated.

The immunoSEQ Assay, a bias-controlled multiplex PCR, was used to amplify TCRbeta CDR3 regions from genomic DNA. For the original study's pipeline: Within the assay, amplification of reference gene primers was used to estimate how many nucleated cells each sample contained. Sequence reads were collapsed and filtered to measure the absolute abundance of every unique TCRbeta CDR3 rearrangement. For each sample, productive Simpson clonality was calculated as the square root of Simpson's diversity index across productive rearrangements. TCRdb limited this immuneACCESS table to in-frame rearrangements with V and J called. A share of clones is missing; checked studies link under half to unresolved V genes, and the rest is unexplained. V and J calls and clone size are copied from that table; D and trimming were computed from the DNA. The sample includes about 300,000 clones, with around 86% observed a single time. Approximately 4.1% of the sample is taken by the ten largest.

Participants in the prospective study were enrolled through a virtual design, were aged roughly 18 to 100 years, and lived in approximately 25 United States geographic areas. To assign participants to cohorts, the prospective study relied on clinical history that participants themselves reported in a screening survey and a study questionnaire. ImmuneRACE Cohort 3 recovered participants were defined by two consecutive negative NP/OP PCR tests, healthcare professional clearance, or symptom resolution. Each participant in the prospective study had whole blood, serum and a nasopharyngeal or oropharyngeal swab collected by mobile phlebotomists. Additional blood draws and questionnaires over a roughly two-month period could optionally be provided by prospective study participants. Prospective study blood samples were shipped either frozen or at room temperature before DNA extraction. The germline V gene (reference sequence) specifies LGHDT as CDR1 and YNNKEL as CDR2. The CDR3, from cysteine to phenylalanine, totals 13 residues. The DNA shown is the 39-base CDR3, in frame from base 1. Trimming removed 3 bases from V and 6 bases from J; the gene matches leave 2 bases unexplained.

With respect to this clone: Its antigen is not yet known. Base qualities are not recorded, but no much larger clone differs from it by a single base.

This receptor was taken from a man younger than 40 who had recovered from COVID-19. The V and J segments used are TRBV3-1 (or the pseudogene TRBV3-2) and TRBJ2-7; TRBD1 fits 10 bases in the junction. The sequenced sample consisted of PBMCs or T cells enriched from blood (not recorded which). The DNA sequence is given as TGTGCCAGCAGCCACCGGGACAGGGGCGAGCAGTACTTC. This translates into CASSHRDRGEQYF.